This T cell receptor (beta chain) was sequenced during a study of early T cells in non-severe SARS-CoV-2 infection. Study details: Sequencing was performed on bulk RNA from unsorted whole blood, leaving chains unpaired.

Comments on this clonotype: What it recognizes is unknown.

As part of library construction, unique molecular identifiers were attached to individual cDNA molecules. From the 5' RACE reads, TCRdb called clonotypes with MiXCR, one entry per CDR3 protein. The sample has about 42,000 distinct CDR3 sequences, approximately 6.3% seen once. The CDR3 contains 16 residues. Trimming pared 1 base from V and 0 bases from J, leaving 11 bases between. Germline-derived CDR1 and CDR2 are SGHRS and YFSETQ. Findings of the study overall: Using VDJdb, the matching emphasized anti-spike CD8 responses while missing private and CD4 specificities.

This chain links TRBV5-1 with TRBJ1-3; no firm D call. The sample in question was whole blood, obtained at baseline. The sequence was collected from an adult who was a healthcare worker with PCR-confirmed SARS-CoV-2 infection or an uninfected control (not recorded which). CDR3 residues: CASSLKTELSGNTIYF. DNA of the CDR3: TGCGCCAGCAGCTTGAAAACAGAGCTCTCTGGAAACACCATATATTTT. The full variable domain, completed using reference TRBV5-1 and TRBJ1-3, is KAGVTQTPRYLIKTRGQQVTLSCSPISGHRSVSWYQQTPGQGLQFLFEYFSETQRNKGNFPGRFSGRQFSNSRSEMNVSTLELGDSALYLCASSLKTELSGNTIYFGEGSWLTVV.